This T cell receptor beta chain was identified during a study of PD-1 blockade in classical Hodgkin lymphoma. Study-wide points: Patients who initiated nivolumab within 1 year of ASCT were excluded. In newly diagnosed patients, baseline TCR diversity was reportedly below that of healthy donors.

The data were produced by immunoSEQ multiplex PCR, yet TCRdb's version contains in-frame clones alone and is incomplete. The table records approximately 9,300 clones, approximately 80% of them present only once. With respect to this clone: Its specificity is not known.

Time point defined: cycle 4 day 1 (C4D1), after five to seven weeks of nivolumab. In every patient, relapse followed autologous stem cell transplantation, while exposure to brentuximab vedotin differed. Thawed PBMCs yielded CD4+ T cells through magnetic negative selection. Complete response, partial response or progressive disease made up the best responses. Germline values: CDR1 SNHLY, CDR2 FYNNEI. This CDR3 has 14 residues. The V gene end was trimmed by 3 bases and the J gene end by 7 bases; junction bases not matched to a gene: 6. The chain couples TRBV2 to TRBJ1-5, with 7 bases matching TRBD1. This TCR was sampled from a human donor with classical Hodgkin lymphoma. The source was CD4+ T cells from blood, collected before the fourth cycle of nivolumab. This CDR3 is CASSERQGVQPQHF. Written as DNA, the CDR3 is TGTGCCAGCAGTGAGAGGCAGGGGGTGCAGCCCCAGCATTTT.